This T cell receptor (beta chain) was sequenced for a study of Ad26.COV2.S vaccination and SARS-CoV-2 variants. Findings and caveats of the study: Comparable non-spike TCR breadth was observed in vaccine and placebo recipients. Reports say spike-specific CD8+ and CD4+ T cell responses covered substantial breadth after vaccination. The TCR breadth and depth analyses may have understated or missed part of the total T cell responses.

On this clone itself: Its antigen is unknown.

The CDR3 has 17 residues. Produced via immunoSEQ multiplex PCR; TCRdb's table is partial and in-frame only. The sample has tens of thousands of clones, about 80% seen once. The TCR comes from a human donor who had recovered from COVID-19. This chain uses TRBV7-5 with TRBJ1-6. TRBV7-5 counts as a pseudogene. This sample comprised peripheral blood, obtained after recovery from COVID-19. For the CDR3, the DNA is TGTGTCAGAAGCCTAGAGCGCCAGGTATGGTTGGATTCACCCCTCCACTTT. Its protein is CVRSLERQVWLDSPLHF.